The TCR beta chain under discussion was sequenced for a study of blood T cell repertoires in COVID-19 (dated by TCRdb to 2018 to 2020). General notes on the study: Samples covering the acute and convalescent phases of COVID-19 were provided by collaborators in the United States, Italy and Spain. The prospective study material was composed of cDNA or gDNA derived from T cells, B-cell-depleted T cells, or PBMCs. The dataset comprised deeply sampled blood TCRbeta repertoires from subjects exposed to, actively infected with, or recovered from COVID-19. The repertoires were released in a freely available public database meant as a resource for research on the immune response to SARS-CoV-2. Samples were obtained from the ongoing ImmuneRACE study (first 160 participants) and from approximately 1,200 subjects provided by 6 global collaborators. A de-identified subject ID, COVID-19 status, age in years and sex were almost always included in the sample metadata. Where HLA class I and class II types were available, the types were taken from metadata supplied by the sample provider, not from assay-based typing.

V is shortened by 1 base, J by 4 bases, and the region joining them spans 17 bases. Sequences KGHSH (CDR1) and LQKENI (CDR2) are obtained from the germline V gene. Taken from cysteine to phenylalanine, the CDR3 has 17 residues. The sequence is cut down to CDR3 DNA, 51 bases in frame from base 1. Collaborating institutions collected whole blood in K2EDTA tubes following their own protocols. For TCRbeta analysis, collaborators shipped samples as frozen whole blood, isolated PBMCs, or DNA extracted from either of those sample types. This clone occurred a few times. Its target antigen remains unknown. Base qualities were left out, and no much larger clone turns up one base away. Here is what the overall study found, with its caveats: The amount of clinical and demographic metadata varied by source and participant and was provided uncurated.

The immunoSEQ Assay, a bias-controlled multiplex PCR, was used to amplify TCRbeta CDR3 regions from genomic DNA. In the paper's pipeline: Nucleated cell counts per sample were estimated from amplification of reference gene primers within the assay. Sequence reads were collapsed and filtered to measure the absolute abundance of every unique TCRbeta CDR3 rearrangement. For each sample, productive Simpson clonality was calculated by taking the square root of Simpson's diversity index across productive rearrangements. TCRdb stores this immuneACCESS table with in-frame sequences only. Part of the clones is absent; in the studies checked, under half of the shortfall reflects unresolved V genes, and no reason is known for the rest. That table gives V, J and clone size, and the DNA gave D and trimming. The sample contains around 87,000 clones, approximately 80% of them found a single time. Jointly, the top ten make up 15% to 20% of the sample.

The receptor chain draws on TRBV18 and TRBJ1-5; a tentative D match to TRBD1 spans 6 bases. The receptor's source is a human donor in a cohort sampled during active COVID-19. Specimen: peripheral blood. The CDR3 has the sequence CASSPQMARTANQPQHF. The bases are TGTGCCAGCTCACCACAAATGGCTCGGACAGCGAATCAGCCCCAGCATTTT.